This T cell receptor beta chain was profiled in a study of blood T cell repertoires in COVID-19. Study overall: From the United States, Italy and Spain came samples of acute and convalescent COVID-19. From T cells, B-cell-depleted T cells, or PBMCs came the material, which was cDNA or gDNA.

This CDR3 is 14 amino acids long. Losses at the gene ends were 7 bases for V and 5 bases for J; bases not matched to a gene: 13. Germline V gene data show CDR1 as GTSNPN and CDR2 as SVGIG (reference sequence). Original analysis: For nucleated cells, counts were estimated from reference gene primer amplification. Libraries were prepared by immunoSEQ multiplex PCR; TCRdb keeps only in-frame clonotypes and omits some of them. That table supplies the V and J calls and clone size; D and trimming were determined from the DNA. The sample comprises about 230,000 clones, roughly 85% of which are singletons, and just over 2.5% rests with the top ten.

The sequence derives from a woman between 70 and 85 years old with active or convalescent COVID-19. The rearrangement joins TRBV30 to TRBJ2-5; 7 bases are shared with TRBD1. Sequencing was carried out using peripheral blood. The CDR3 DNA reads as TGTGCCTCCAAGGGAACAGGGGTGGGTGAGACCCAGTACTTC. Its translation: CASKGTGVGETQYF.